The 8 T cell receptor beta chains presented below share a single source sample, sequenced in a study of blood T cells in healthy people across ages. Combining a sample-barcoded 5' primer with a J-beta primer mix, a second PCR ran for roughly 7 to 12 cycles. Each CDR3 protein gets one entry after TCRdb re-called the 5' RACE reads with MiXCR. The sample carries roughly 1,500,000 distinct CDR3 sequences, roughly a third recorded once. The sequenced sample consisted of blood. The source is a woman aged 25 to 39 in good health.

This clonotype has a handful of counts. V usage is TRBV28 and J usage is TRBJ2-5; D remains ambiguous. The germline V gene has CDR1 MDHEN and CDR2 SYDVKM. Deletions cut 6 bases from V and 1 base from J, with 9 bases between. The CDR3 is made up of 13 amino acids. This CDR3 reads CASSPEIQETQYF. The CDR3 region has the DNA TGTGCCAGCAGCCCGGAGATCCAAGAGACCCAGTACTTC.

In its sample, this clonotype was seen a few times. The chain carries TRBV7-9 and TRBJ2-7; 13 bases match TRBD2. The CDR3 runs to 17 residues. The germline V gene has CDR1 SEHNR and CDR2 FQNEAQ (reference sequence). With V trimmed by 4 bases and J by 6 bases, 12 bases remained unmatched. The CDR3: CASSSTGTSGENPEQYF. The CDR3 region has the DNA TGTGCCAGCAGCTCAACCGGGACTAGCGGGGAGAACCCCGAGCAGTACTTC.

About this clonotype: This may be a read error, as it is one base from a much larger clone. This chain connects TRBV20-1 to TRBJ2-3; D may be TRBD2 (7 bases). CDR3 length equals 14 residues. Germline CDR1 DFQATT, CDR2 SNEGSKA (reference sequence). CDR3: CGAGRGEYTDTQYF. The CDR3 DNA is TGCGGTGCTGGGAGGGGGGAATATACAGATACGCAGTATTTT.

This clonotype was found a few times. The V call is TRBV18, the J call TRBJ1-1; no definite D call. Germline V lookup: CDR1 KGHSH, CDR2 LQKENI. V lost 4 bases and J 0 bases, leaving 6 bases between the germline ends. CDR3 length equals 13 residues. CDR3 DNA: TGTGCCAGCTCACATGCAGTGAACACTGAAGCTTTCTTT. Translation gives CASSHAVNTEAFF.

The genes are TRBV3-1 and TRBJ2-5; D might be TRBD1 or TRBD2, each matching 5 bases. Trimming took off 3 bases at V and 10 bases at J, with 27 bases between the two ends. CDR1 LGHDT and CDR2 YNNKEL come from the germline V gene (reference sequence). The CDR3 consists of 17 residues. CDR3 in amino acids: CASSHAPSRAIEGGQYF. In DNA, the CDR3 is TGTGCCAGCAGCCACGCCCCCAGCAGGGCCATTGAAGGAGGCCAGTACTTC.

This clonotype was detected a few times. The chain couples TRBV7-2 to TRBJ2-1; possibly TRBD2 for D (5 bases). The CDR3 is 15 residues long. Trimming removed 1 base from V and 4 bases from J, with 11 bases in between. Germline V lookup: CDR1 SGHTA, CDR2 FQGNSA. As DNA, the CDR3 is TGTGCCAGCAGCTTAGGAGGGCCGGGATACAATGAGCAGTTCTTC. This translates into CASSLGGPGYNEQFF.

There are a few counts of this clonotype. The rearrangement uses TRBV20-1 and TRBJ1-6; tentative D call: TRBD1 (6 bases). This CDR3 has 13 residues. Germline loops: CDR1 DFQATT, CDR2 SNEGSKA (reference sequence). Trimming shortened V by 5 bases and J by 10 bases, and 15 bases separated the two germline ends. Written as DNA, the CDR3 is TGCAGTGCTCCTAACCAACAGGGATCACCCCTCCACTTT. Amino acids: CSAPNQQGSPLHF.

The V and J genes are TRBV28 and TRBJ2-4; D unclear. The assigned J gene may be wrong: the sequence end matches TRBJ2-7 better. Germline CDR1 MDHEN, CDR2 SYDVKM. The CDR3 is 12 amino acids. The CDR3 spells CASSFLTSEQYF. The CDR3 DNA reads as TGTGCCAGCAGTTTTCTAACATCCGAGCAGTACTTC.